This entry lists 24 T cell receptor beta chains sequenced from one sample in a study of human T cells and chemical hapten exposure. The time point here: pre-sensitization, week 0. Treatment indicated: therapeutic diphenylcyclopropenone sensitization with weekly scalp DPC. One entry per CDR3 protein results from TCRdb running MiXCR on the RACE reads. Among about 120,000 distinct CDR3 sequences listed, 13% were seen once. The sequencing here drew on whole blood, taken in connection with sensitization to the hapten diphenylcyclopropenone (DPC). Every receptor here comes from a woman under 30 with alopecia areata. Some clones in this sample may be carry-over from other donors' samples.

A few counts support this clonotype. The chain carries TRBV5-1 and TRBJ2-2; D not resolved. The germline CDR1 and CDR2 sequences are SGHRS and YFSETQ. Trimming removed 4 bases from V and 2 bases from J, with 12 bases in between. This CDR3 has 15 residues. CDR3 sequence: CASSMRRPNTGELFF. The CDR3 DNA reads TGCGCCAGCAGCATGCGCAGGCCAAACACCGGGGAGCTGTTTTTT. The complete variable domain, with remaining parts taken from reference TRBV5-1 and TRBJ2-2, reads KAGVTQTPRYLIKTRGQQVTLSCSPISGHRSVSWYQQTPGQGLQFLFEYFSETQRNKGNFPGRFSGRQFSNSRSEMNVSTLELGDSALYLCASSMRRPNTGELFFGEGSRLTVL.

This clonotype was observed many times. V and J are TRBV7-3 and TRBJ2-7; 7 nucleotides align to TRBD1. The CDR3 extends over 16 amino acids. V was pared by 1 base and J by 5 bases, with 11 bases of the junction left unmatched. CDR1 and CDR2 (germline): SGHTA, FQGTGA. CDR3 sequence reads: CASSLIPTDRWNEQYF. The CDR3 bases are TGTGCCAGCAGCTTAATCCCGACGGACAGGTGGAACGAGCAGTACTTC. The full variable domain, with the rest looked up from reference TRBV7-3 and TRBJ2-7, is GAGVSQTPSNKVTEKGKYVELRCDPISGHTALYWYRQSLGQGPEFLIYFQGTGAADDSGLPNDRFFAVRPEGSVSTLKIQRTERGDSAVYLCASSLIPTDRWNEQYFGPGTRLTVT.

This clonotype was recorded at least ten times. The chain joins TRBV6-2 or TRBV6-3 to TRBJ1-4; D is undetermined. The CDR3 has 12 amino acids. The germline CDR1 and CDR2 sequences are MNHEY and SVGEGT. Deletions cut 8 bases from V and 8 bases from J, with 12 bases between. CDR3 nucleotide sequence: TGTGCCAGCGCGCACGGTGGAGAAAAACTGTTTTTT. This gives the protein CASAHGGEKLFF.

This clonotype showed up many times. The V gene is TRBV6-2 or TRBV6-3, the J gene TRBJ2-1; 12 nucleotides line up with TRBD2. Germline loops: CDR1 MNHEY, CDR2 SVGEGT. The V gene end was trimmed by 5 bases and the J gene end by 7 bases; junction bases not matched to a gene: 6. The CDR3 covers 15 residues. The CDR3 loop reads CASSTKTSGGNEQFF. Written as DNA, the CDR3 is TGTGCCAGCAGTACTAAGACTAGCGGGGGTAATGAGCAGTTCTTC.

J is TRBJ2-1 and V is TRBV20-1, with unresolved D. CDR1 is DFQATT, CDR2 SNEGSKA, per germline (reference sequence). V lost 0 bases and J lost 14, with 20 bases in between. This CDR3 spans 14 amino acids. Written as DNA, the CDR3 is TGCAGTGCTAGAGATTTCGGGCGACGGGTGGGTGAGTTCTTC. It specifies CSARDFGRRVGEFF.

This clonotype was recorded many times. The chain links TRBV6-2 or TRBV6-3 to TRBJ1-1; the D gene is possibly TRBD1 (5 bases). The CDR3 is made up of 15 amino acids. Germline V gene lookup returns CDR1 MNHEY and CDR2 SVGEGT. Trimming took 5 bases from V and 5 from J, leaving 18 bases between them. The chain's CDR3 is CASSRLDTRRTEAFF. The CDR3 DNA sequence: TGTGCCAGCAGTCGACTGGACACTCGGAGGACTGAAGCTTTCTTT.

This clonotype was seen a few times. The CDR3 here is CAWSARTSGAVYNEQFF. The CDR3 bases are TGTGCCTGGAGTGCCCGGACTAGCGGGGCCGTATACAATGAGCAGTTCTTC. The chain is built from TRBV30 and TRBJ2-1; TRBD2 matches at 12 bases. CDR3 length: 17 residues. CDR1 and CDR2 from the germline V gene are GTSNPN and SVGIG (reference sequence). V dropped 1 base and J dropped 4; count of bases not matched to a gene: 8.

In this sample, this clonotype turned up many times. The CDR3, as DNA: TGTGCCAGCAGCCCAGGGACTAGCGGAACCCCCGGGGAGACCCAGTACTTC. This translates into CASSPGTSGTPGETQYF. This chain uses TRBV7-9 with TRBJ2-5; 11 positions match TRBD2. The CDR3 is 17 amino acids. The ends lost 5 bases at V and 5 bases at J; junction bases unmatched: 13. From germline, CDR1 is SEHNR and CDR2 FQNEAQ (reference sequence).

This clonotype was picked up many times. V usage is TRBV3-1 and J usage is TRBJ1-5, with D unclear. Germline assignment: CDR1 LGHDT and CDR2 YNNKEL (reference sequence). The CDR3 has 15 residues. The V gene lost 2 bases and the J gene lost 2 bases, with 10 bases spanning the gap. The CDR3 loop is CASSQNPGGNQPQHF. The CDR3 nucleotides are TGTGCCAGCAGCCAAAACCCGGGCGGCAATCAGCCCCAGCATTTT.

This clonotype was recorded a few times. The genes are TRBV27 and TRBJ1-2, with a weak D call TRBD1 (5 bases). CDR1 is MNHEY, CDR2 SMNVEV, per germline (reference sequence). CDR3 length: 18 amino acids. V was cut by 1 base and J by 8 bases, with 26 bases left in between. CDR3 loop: CASSLFPPPPGRENGYTF. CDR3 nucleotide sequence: TGTGCCAGCAGTTTATTCCCCCCGCCACCGGGACGAGAGAACGGCTACACCTTC.

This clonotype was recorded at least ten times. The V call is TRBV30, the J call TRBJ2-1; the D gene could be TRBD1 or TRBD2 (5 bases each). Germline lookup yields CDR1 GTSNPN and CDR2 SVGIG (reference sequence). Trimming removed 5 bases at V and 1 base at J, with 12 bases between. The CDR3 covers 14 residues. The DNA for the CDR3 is TGTGCCTGGGCCGGGGCAGGGTCCTACAATGAGCAGTTCTTC. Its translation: CAWAGAGSYNEQFF.

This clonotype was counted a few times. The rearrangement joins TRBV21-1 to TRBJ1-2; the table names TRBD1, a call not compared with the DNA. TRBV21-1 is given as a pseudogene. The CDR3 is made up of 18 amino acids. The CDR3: CASSKGGTKLKKNYGYTF. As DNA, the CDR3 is TGTGCCAGCAGCAAAGGGGGGACCAAACTCAAGAAGAACTATGGCTACACCTTC.

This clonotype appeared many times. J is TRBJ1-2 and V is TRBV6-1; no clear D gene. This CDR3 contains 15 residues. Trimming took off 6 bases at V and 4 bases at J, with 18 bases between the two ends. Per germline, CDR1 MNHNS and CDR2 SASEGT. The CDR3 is CASRVTRTASYGYTF. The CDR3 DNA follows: TGTGCCAGCAGGGTAACTAGGACGGCCAGCTATGGCTACACCTTC.

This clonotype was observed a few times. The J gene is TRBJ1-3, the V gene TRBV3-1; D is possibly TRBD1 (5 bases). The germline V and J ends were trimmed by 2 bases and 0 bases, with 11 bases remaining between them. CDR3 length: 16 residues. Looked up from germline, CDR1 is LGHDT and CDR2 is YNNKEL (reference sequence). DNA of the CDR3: TGTGCCAGCAGCCAAACTTCGGGGGTCTCTGGAAACACCATATATTTT. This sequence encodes CASSQTSGVSGNTIYF.

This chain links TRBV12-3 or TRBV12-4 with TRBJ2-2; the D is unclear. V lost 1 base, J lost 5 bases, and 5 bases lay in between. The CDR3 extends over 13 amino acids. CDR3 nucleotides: TGTGCCAGCAGTTTAGACGGAACCGGGGAGCTGTTTTTT. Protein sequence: CASSLDGTGELFF.

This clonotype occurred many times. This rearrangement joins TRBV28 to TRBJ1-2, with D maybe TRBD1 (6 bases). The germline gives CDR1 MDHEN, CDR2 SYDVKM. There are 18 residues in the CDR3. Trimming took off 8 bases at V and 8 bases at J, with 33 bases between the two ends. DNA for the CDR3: TGTGCCAGCTACCCTGCACTAACCATCAAGGGGGGCAGTAGCGGCTACACCTTC. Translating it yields CASYPALTIKGGSSGYTF.

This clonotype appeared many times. CDR3 coding DNA: TGTGCCAGCAGCCCGTCCAGAGGGCTTGGGCTTTCTGGGGCCAACGTCCTGACTTTC. The encoded protein is CASSPSRGLGLSGANVLTF. This rearrangement joins TRBV11-3 to TRBJ2-6; D is possibly TRBD2 (5 bases). V lost 5 bases, J lost 1 base, and 21 bases lay in between. CDR3 length: 19 residues. Germline-derived CDR1 and CDR2 are SGHNT and YENEEA.

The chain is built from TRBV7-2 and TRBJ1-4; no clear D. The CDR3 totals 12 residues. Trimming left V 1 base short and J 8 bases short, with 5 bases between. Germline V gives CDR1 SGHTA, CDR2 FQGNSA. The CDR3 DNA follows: TGTGCCAGCAGCTTAGTTCAGGAAAAACTGTTTTTT. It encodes CASSLVQEKLFF.

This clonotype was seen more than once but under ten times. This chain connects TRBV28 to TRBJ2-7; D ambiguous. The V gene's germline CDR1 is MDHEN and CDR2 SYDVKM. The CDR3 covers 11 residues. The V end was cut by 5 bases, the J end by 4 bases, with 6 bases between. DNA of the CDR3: TGTGCCAGCAGTACTATGTACGAGCAGTACTTC. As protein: CASSTMYEQYF.

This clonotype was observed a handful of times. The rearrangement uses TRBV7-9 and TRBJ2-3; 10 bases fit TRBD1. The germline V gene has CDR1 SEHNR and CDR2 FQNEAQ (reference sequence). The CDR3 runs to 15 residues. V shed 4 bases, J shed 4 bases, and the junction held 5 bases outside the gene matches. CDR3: CASSSRDRGADTQYF. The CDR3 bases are TGTGCCAGCAGCTCCCGGGACAGGGGTGCAGATACGCAGTATTTT.

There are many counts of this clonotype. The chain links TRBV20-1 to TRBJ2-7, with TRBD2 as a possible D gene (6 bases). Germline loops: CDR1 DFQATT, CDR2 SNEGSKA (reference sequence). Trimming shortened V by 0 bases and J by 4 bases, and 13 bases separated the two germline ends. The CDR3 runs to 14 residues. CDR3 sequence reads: CSARDPGLIYEQYF. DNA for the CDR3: TGCAGTGCTAGAGACCCGGGACTTATTTACGAGCAGTACTTC.

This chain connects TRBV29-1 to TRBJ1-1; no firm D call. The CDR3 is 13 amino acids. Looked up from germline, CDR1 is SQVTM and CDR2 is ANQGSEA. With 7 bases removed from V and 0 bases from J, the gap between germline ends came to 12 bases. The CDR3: CSARGLMNTEAFF. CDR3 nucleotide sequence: TGCAGCGCAAGAGGACTTATGAACACTGAAGCTTTCTTT. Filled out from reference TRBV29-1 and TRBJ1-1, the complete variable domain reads SAVISQKPSRDICQRGTSLTIQCQVDSQVTMMFWYRQQPGQSLTLIATANQGSEATYESGFVIDKFPISRPNLTFSTLTVSNMSPEDSSIYLCSARGLMNTEAFFGQGTRLTVV.

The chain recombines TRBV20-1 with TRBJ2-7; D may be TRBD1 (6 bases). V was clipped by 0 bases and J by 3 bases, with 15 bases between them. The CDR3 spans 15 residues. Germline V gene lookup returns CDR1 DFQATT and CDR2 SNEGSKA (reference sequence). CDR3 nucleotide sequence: TGCAGTGCTAGAGACATTTCAGGCAGGGGCTACGAGCAGTACTTC. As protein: CSARDISGRGYEQYF.

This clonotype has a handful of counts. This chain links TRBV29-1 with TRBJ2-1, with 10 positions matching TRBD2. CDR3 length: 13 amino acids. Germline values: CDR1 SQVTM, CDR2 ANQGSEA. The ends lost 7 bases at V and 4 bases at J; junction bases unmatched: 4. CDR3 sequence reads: CSGSGGFYNEQFF. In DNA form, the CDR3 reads TGCAGCGGTAGCGGGGGGTTTTACAATGAGCAGTTCTTC.